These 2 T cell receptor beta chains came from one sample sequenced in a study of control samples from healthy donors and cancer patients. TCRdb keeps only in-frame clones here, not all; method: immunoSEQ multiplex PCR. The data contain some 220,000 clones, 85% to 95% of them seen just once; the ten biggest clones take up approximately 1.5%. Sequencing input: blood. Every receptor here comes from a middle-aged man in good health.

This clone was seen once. The CDR3 coding sequence is TGTGCCAGCAGTCGACACAACCAAGAGACCCAGTACTTC. Its protein product is CASSRHNQETQYF. This chain uses TRBV6-5 with TRBJ2-5; D is ambiguous. The CDR3 contains 13 residues. The V gene lost 5 bases and the J gene lost 0 bases, with 7 bases spanning the gap. Germline V lookup: CDR1 MNHEY, CDR2 SVGAGI.

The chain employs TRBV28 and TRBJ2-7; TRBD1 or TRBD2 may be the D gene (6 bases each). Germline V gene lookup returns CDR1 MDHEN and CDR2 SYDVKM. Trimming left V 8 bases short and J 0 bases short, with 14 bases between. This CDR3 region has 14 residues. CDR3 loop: CASGRSGASYEQYF. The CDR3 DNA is TGTGCCAGCGGGCGGTCGGGGGCCTCCTACGAGCAGTACTTC. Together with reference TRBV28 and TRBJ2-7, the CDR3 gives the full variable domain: DVKVTQSSRYLVKRTGEKVFLECVQDMDHENMFWYRQDPGLGLRLIYFSYDVKMKEKGDIPEGYSVSREKKERFSLILESASTNQTSMYLCASGRSGASYEQYFGPGTRLTVT.